One and the same sample provided the 11 T cell receptor beta chains below, sequenced in a study of cytomegalovirus exposure and HLA in healthy donors. The study ran its PCR with 60 Vbeta and 13 Jbeta primers. Assay: immunoSEQ multiplex PCR; the TCRdb copy retains only in-frame clones and omits some. Here the sample spans 130,000 or so clones, just over 65% being singletons. What was sequenced was PBMCs. Source of these receptors: a man aged 18 to 35 in good health and CMV-seronegative.

The chain is built from TRBV19 and TRBJ2-5, with 11 bases fitting TRBD1. The DNA end is a closer match to TRBJ2-7, so the J assignment may be wrong. The CDR3 is made up of 15 amino acids. Germline assignment: CDR1 LNHDA and CDR2 SQIVND (reference sequence). The CDR3, as DNA: TGTGCCAGTACCCCTAGGACAGGGGGCGCCTACGAGCAGTACTTC. Its protein product is CASTPRTGGAYEQYF.

J is TRBJ2-1 and V is TRBV19; perhaps TRBD2 as D (5 bases). From germline, CDR1 is LNHDA and CDR2 SQIVND (reference sequence). The CDR3 length is 17 residues. Deletions cut 6 bases from V and 0 bases from J, with 18 bases between. The chain's CDR3 is CASSMPGLLSSYNEQFF. DNA of the CDR3: TGTGCCAGTAGCATGCCCGGACTTTTAAGCTCCTACAATGAGCAGTTCTTC.

Only one count was recorded for this clone. The V gene is TRBV28, the J gene TRBJ2-7; 8 nucleotides match TRBD1. The CDR3 runs 14 residues. With V trimmed by 6 bases and J by 3 bases, 7 bases remained unmatched. CDR1 is MDHEN, CDR2 SYDVKM, per germline. The CDR3 region has the DNA TGTGCCAGCAGGGCGCCCGGGACAGGCTACGAGCAGTACTTC. It codes for CASRAPGTGYEQYF.

The V call is TRBV5-1, the J call TRBJ1-1; TRBD1 might be the D (6 bases). Trimming left V 5 bases short and J 3 bases short, with 11 bases between. The V gene's germline CDR1 is SGHRS and CDR2 YFSETQ. This CDR3 contains 13 residues. The CDR3 spells CASREGGYTEAFF. CDR3 DNA: TGCGCCAGCAGGGAAGGGGGATACACTGAAGCTTTCTTT.

The chain couples TRBV7-8 to TRBJ2-2; TRBD2 matches at 9 bases. After removal of 5 bases from V and 6 bases from J, the junction contained 7 bases not matched to a gene. The CDR3 is made up of 15 amino acids. Germline CDR1 reads SGHVS; CDR2 reads FQNEAQ. In DNA form, the CDR3 reads TGTGCCAGCAGCGCGGGGGGGGGCTATCCCGGGGAGCTGTTTTTT. It yields the protein CASSAGGGYPGELFF.

V and J are TRBV27 and TRBJ1-3; D is unclear. V lost 3 bases, J lost 0 bases, and 9 bases lay in between. CDR1 MNHEY and CDR2 SMNVEV come from the germline V gene (reference sequence). The CDR3 runs 15 residues. As DNA, the CDR3 is TGTGCCAGCAGTTTCTCCGTGGCCTCTGGAAACACCATATATTTT. This encodes CASSFSVASGNTIYF.

This chain links TRBV7-9 with TRBJ1-2, with TRBD1 identical over 9 bases. This CDR3 contains 16 residues. The trim removed 3 bases at V and 7 bases at J, leaving 12 bases unmatched. Germline assignment: CDR1 SEHNR and CDR2 FQNEAQ (reference sequence). The CDR3 loop is CASSFPGQGLSRGYTF. DNA for the CDR3: TGTGCCAGCAGCTTCCCGGGACAGGGATTGAGTCGTGGCTACACCTTC.

CDR3 nucleotides: TGTGCCTGGAGTCGAGGGACAGGGGTTACTGAAGCTTTCTTT. Protein product: CAWSRGTGVTEAFF. This chain uses TRBV30 with TRBJ1-1; TRBD1 agrees at 10 bases. CDR3 size: 14 residues. Trimming at V came to 2 bases and at J to 5 bases, leaving 5 bases not matched to a gene. Germline assignment: CDR1 GTSNPN and CDR2 SVGIG (reference sequence). Supplemented by reference TRBV30 and TRBJ1-1, the full variable domain reads SQTIHQWPATLVQPVGSPLSLECTVEGTSNPNLYWYRQAAGRGLQLLFYSVGIGQISSEVPQNLSASRPQDRQFILSSKKLLLSDSGFYLCAWSRGTGVTEAFFGQGTRLTVV.

The rearrangement joins TRBV6-5 to TRBJ1-4; 8 bases align to TRBD1. The CDR3 length is 15 residues. Germline CDR1 is MNHEY and CDR2 is SVGAGI. Trimming removed 0 bases from V and 7 bases from J; junction bases left unmatched: 4. Here the CDR3 DNA reads TGTGCCAGCAGTTACTCCTCCGGACAGGGTGAAAAACTGTTTTTT. It specifies CASSYSSGQGEKLFF.

This clone was recorded only once. In nucleotides, the CDR3 is TGCGCCAGCGGACGCACTAGCGGGGGGTACAATGAGCAGTTCTTC. This codes for CASGRTSGGYNEQFF. The rearrangement uses TRBV10-1 and TRBJ2-1; TRBD2 matches at 12 bases. CDR1 and CDR2 from the germline V gene are WNHNN and SYGVQD (reference sequence). The CDR3 has 15 amino acids. V trimming: 8 bases; J trimming: 4 bases; junction bases outside the gene matches: 6.

This clone has a handful of counts. V gene TRBV4-2 combines with J gene TRBJ1-1, with 8 bases identical to TRBD1. The CDR3 consists of 15 residues. Germline assignment: CDR1 LGHNA and CDR2 YNFKEQ. The junction had 2 bases not matched to a gene; V was cut back by 1 base and J by 1 base. The CDR3 protein is CASSQVGTGNTEAFF. The CDR3 DNA is TGTGCCAGCAGCCAAGTAGGGACAGGGAACACTGAAGCTTTCTTT.